The 9 T cell receptor beta chains in this list originate from one sample, sequenced in a study of neurological immune-mediated disorders. TCRdb re-analysed the 5' RACE reads in MiXCR, keeping a single row per CDR3 protein. The sample consists of tens of thousands of distinct CDR3 sequences, 3% to 4% of them appearing once. The sample was PBMCs. Source of these receptors: a middle-aged man with multiple sclerosis.

Ten or more counts support this clonotype. This chain uses TRBV10-3 with TRBJ1-2; tentatively, D is TRBD1 (5 bases). CDR3 length: 15 amino acids. In germline, CDR1 is ENHRY, CDR2 SYGVKD. V lost 2 bases to trimming and J lost 6 bases, with 16 bases between them. CDR3 nucleotide sequence: TGTGCCATCAGTGAGACCCAGGGACCGGGGCATGGCTACACCTTC. Its protein product is CAISETQGPGHGYTF.

Points on this clonotype: This may be a read error, as it is one base from a much larger clone. The chain has TRBV24-1 and TRBJ2-3; D possibly uses TRBD1 or TRBD2 (6 bases each). V was pared by 4 bases and J by 2 bases, with 12 bases between. This CDR3 is 15 amino acids long. Germline loops: CDR1 KGHDR, CDR2 SFDVKD. CDR3 bases: TGTGCCACCAGTGACCAGTGGGGGGCCACAGATACGCAGTATTTT. Amino acids: CATSDQWGATDTQYF.

Ten or more counts support this clonotype. The rearrangement links TRBV7-9 to TRBJ1-1; D remains unclear. Germline V lookup: CDR1 SEHNR, CDR2 FQNEAQ (reference sequence). The length of the CDR3 is 13 residues. V lost 4 bases to trimming and J lost 6 bases, with 12 bases between them. The CDR3 DNA follows: TGTGCCAGCAGCTCCATTGGGGTCTCTGAAGCTTTCTTT. This sequence encodes CASSSIGVSEAFF.

The table lists this clonotype with many counts. The chain uses TRBV5-5 and TRBJ2-7; perhaps TRBD1 as D (5 bases). V lost 2 bases and J lost 1, with 7 bases in between. CDR1 SGHKS and CDR2 YYEKEE come from the germline V gene (reference sequence). CDR3 length: 13 residues. CDR3 coding DNA: TGTGCCAGCAGCTTAGGGGCGTCCTACGAGCAGTACTTC. Translation gives CASSLGASYEQYF.

This clonotype was observed many times. The chain recombines TRBV2 with TRBJ1-2, with a possible D match to TRBD1 (6 bases). Per the germline V gene, CDR1 is SNHLY and CDR2 is FYNNEI. Trimming left V 4 bases short and J 3 bases short, with 12 bases between. The CDR3 is 14 amino acids. CDR3 coding DNA: TGTGCCAGCAGTGCGTGGGGGGCCGACTATGGCTACACCTTC. Its translation is CASSAWGADYGYTF.

This clonotype occurred many times. This chain uses TRBV7-2 with TRBJ1-5; D is uncertain. V was cut by 5 bases and J by 8 bases, with 10 bases left in between. In germline, CDR1 is SGHTA, CDR2 FQGNSA. The CDR3 has 12 residues. The CDR3 bases are TGTGCCAGCAGCGTCATGTTTGAGCCCCAGCATTTT. It codes for CASSVMFEPQHF.

V is TRBV10-2 and J is TRBJ1-1; D might be TRBD1 (6 bases). V lost 6 bases and J lost 4, with 18 bases in between. Per the germline V gene, CDR1 is WSHSY and CDR2 is SAAADI. The CDR3 extends over 15 amino acids. The CDR3, as DNA: TGCGCCAGCAGGGACACAGGGCCGGGGGGCACTGAAGCTTTCTTT. Translation gives CASRDTGPGGTEAFF.

This clonotype has at least ten counts. The chain recombines TRBV5-1 with TRBJ2-1, with 12 bases identical to TRBD2. J was trimmed by 9 bases and V by 4 bases; bases with no gene match: 8. Germline V gene sequence: CDR1 SGHRS, CDR2 YFSETQ. CDR3 length equals 15 residues. DNA for the CDR3: TGCGCCAGCAGCATTGGACTAGCGGGGCAGGGTGAGCAGTTCTTC. Protein: CASSIGLAGQGEQFF.

Ten or more counts support this clonotype. The gene calls are TRBV10-3 and TRBJ2-1, with 10 nucleotides matching TRBD2. V was pared by 10 bases and J by 0 bases, with 3 bases of the junction left unmatched. The germline V gene has CDR1 ENHRY and CDR2 SYGVKD. This CDR3 is built from 14 residues. The CDR3 here is CATSGGDSYNEQFF. The DNA of the CDR3 is TGTGCCACAAGCGGGGGGGACTCCTACAATGAGCAGTTCTTC.